These T cell receptor beta chains were read from a single sample in a study of beta chain features in type 1 diabetes. Repertoires were generated with immunoSEQ multiplex PCR, while TCRdb's copy carries only in-frame clones and drops some. The repertoire holds roughly 240,000 clones, with about 70% as singletons. Sequenced input: naive CD4+ T cells from blood. These receptors were taken from a young man in good health. CDR3s include the opening cysteine and the closing phenylalanine or tryptophan. Each record gives: V gene, D gene, J gene, clone size, CDR3 DNA, CDR3 protein. The D gene is left open where the match is weak. Part of the rows lack a size; the others show once, few, many or a class for expanded clones.

TRBV7-2	NA	TRBJ2-3	NA	TGTGCCAGCAGCTTAGGTTGGGGAGCGGATACGCAGTATTTT	CASSLGWGADTQYF
TRBV4-2	NA	TRBJ1-6	NA	TGTGCCAGCAGCCAAGAAGGAGGGGTTCGAAATTCACCCCTCCACTTT	CASSQEGGVRNSPLHF
TRBV13	TRBD2	TRBJ2-7	NA	TGTGCCAGCAGCTTTACTAGCGGGAGTTTAAACGAGCAGTACTTC	CASSFTSGSLNEQYF
TRBV25-1	NA	TRBJ1-2	few	TGTGCCAGCAGTGATCTACAGGATTCGGAGTATGGCTACACCTTC	CASSDLQDSEYGYTF
TRBV7-9	NA	TRBJ2-1	NA	TGTGCCAGCAGCCGAAGCGTCGGGGGTGAGCAGTTCTTC	CASSRSVGGEQFF
TRBV2	NA	TRBJ2-7	once	TGTGCCAGCACTGTGACCTACGAGCAGTACTTC	CASTVTYEQYF
TRBV6-1	NA	TRBJ2-1	NA	TGTGCCAGCAGTGACTGGGCTGAGCAGTTCTTC	CASSDWAEQFF
TRBV4-3	TRBD2	TRBJ2-7	NA	TGCGCCAGCAGCCAAGACTCTAGCGGCTACGAGCAGTACTTC	CASSQDSSGYEQYF
TRBV9	NA	TRBJ2-3	NA	TGTGCCAGCAGCGTAGAAGCAGATACGCAGTATTTT	CASSVEADTQYF
TRBV5-4	NA	TRBJ2-1	NA	TGTGCCAGCACCACACGGGGACCGGAAGAAAGTGAGCAGTTCTTC	CASTTRGPEESEQFF
TRBV29-1	NA	TRBJ2-5	NA	TGCAGCGTTTATAGTTTGGAGACCCAGTACTTC	CSVYSLETQYF
TRBV10-2	TRBD1	TRBJ1-2	NA	TGCGCCAGCAGTGAGACGACAGGGGGACGGTATGGCTACACCTTC	CASSETTGGRYGYTF
TRBV27	TRBD1	TRBJ2-5	NA	TGTGCCAGCAGGTTTGGGACAGGGATACAGACCCAGTACTTC	CASRFGTGIQTQYF
TRBV18	NA	TRBJ2-1	NA	TGTGCCAGCTCACCTACCGGGACTCCATACAATGAGCAGTTCTTC	CASSPTGTPYNEQFF
TRBV29-1	NA	TRBJ1-1	NA	TGCAGCGTTGATCGGGCCTTGAACACTGAAGCTTTCTTT	CSVDRALNTEAFF
TRBV4-3	NA	TRBJ1-2	NA	TGCGCCAGCAGCCAAGGCTCGGGACGGTTCAACTATGGCTACACCTTC	CASSQGSGRFNYGYTF
TRBV30	NA	TRBJ2-5	NA	TGTGCCTGGAGTACCGGGACCCAAGAGACCCAGTACTTC	CAWSTGTQETQYF
TRBV18	NA	TRBJ2-3	NA	TGTGCCAGCTCACCCGACACAGATACGCAGTATTTT	CASSPDTDTQYF
TRBV6-5	TRBD1	TRBJ1-2	few	TGTGCCAGCAGCAGGGGGACAGGGGATGGAGGCTACACCTTC	CASSRGTGDGGYTF
TRBV29-1	NA	TRBJ1-1	NA	TGCAGCGTTGAAAATCTAGCTAACACTGAAGCTTTCTTT	CSVENLANTEAFF
TRBV6-6	TRBD1	TRBJ2-1	few	TGTGCCAGCCAGGACAGGAATGAGCAGTTCTTC	CASQDRNEQFF
TRBV7-9	NA	TRBJ2-2	NA	TGTGCCCTGCCTGGTAGGGTGAACACCGGGGAGCTGTTTTTT	CALPGRVNTGELFF
TRBV19	TRBD2	TRBJ2-1	few	TGTGCCAGTAGTATTCGGCTAGCGGCCGATGAGCAGTTCTTC	CASSIRLAADEQFF
TRBV25-1	NA	TRBJ2-7	NA	TGTGCCAGCAGTGTGGCGGCCGCCAAGAACGAGCAGTACTTC	CASSVAAAKNEQYF
TRBV29-1	TRBD2	TRBJ2-1	NA	TGCAGCGTGAAGAGCGGGAGGGCCTACAATGAGCAGTTCTTC	CSVKSGRAYNEQFF
TRBV6-5	NA	TRBJ2-5	NA	TGTGCCAGCAGTTACGGGAAAGAGACCCAGTACTTC	CASSYGKETQYF
TRBV27	NA	TRBJ2-7	once	TGTGCCAGCAGTTTCGGCAGCTTCTACGAGCAGTACTTC	CASSFGSFYEQYF
TRBV15	NA	TRBJ2-3	NA	TGTGCCACCAGCACCCGTACGGGCACAGATACGCAGTATTTT	CATSTRTGTDTQYF
TRBV7-2	NA	TRBJ2-5	few	TGTGCCAGCAGCCCTGATCGGAGGGGAGAGACCCAGTACTTC	CASSPDRRGETQYF
TRBV30	NA	TRBJ1-1	NA	TGTGCCTGGAGTAGCGTGACGGCGAACACTGAAGCTTTCTTT	CAWSSVTANTEAFF
TRBV20-1	NA	TRBJ2-3	NA	TGCAGTACAATACCAGGACAGACGCAGTATTTT	CSTIPGQTQYF
TRBV23-1	NA	TRBJ2-7	NA	TGCGCCAGCAGTCACCCGAGGAGGGACAAATACGAGCAGTACTTC	CASSHPRRDKYEQYF
TRBV20-1	NA	TRBJ1-5	NA	TGCAGTGCTACGGACGGGCAGCCCCAGCATTTT	CSATDGQPQHF
TRBV5-1	TRBD2	TRBJ2-1	NA	TGCGCCAGCAGCTATACTAGCGCGGAACCCTACAATGAGCAGTTCTTC	CASSYTSAEPYNEQFF
TRBV19	NA	TRBJ2-1	NA	TGTGCCAGTAGTATTGAGATAGCGGCGGGGCAGTTCTTC	CASSIEIAAGQFF
TRBV7-2	NA	TRBJ2-1	NA	TGTGCCAGCAGCTGGGACAGCGTCGGAGGGGAGCAGTTCTTC	CASSWDSVGGEQFF
TRBV29-1	NA	TRBJ2-1	NA	TGCAGTGCTACTATGGATGAGCAGTTCTTC	CSATMDEQFF
TRBV2	TRBD1	TRBJ2-2	NA	TGTGCCCTTGGGACAGGGCTCACCGGGGAGCTGTTTTTT	CALGTGLTGELFF
TRBV5-1	TRBD1	TRBJ2-1	NA	TGCGCCAGCACCTCTGACAGGGCCTACAATGAGCAGTTCTTC	CASTSDRAYNEQFF
TRBV29-1	NA	TRBJ2-3	NA	TGCAGCGCGAGCTATCCCACAGATACGCAGTATTTT	CSASYPTDTQYF
TRBV25-1	TRBD1	TRBJ2-7	NA	TGTGCCAGCCTTGGACAGGTTAGCTACGAGCAGTACTTC	CASLGQVSYEQYF
TRBV9	NA	TRBJ2-6	NA	TGTGCCAGCAGCCGGCGGGCCTCTGGGGCCAACGTCCTGACTTTC	CASSRRASGANVLTF
TRBV7-2	NA	TRBJ2-3	NA	TGTGCCAGCAGTCAGTCGGCGGGATTCACAGATACGCAGTATTTT	CASSQSAGFTDTQYF
TRBV30	NA	TRBJ1-3	NA	TGTGCCTGGAGGGCGGGAACTGGAAACACCATATATTTT	CAWRAGTGNTIYF
TRBV23-1	TRBD2	TRBJ2-1	NA	TGCGCCAGCAGGGGGACTAGCGAGAGGGACAATGAGCAGTTCTTC	CASRGTSERDNEQFF
TRBV18	NA	TRBJ2-7	NA	TGTGCCAGCTCACCCCTTTATGGGCCACAGCAGTACTTC	CASSPLYGPQQYF
TRBV2	TRBD2	TRBJ2-7	NA	TGTGCCAGCAGTGAAGATGGGGGAGGGCCCTACGAGCAGTACTTC	CASSEDGGGPYEQYF
TRBV7-2	TRBD2	TRBJ2-1	NA	TGTGCCAGCAGCTCGGGACTAGCCTACAATGAGCAGTTCTTC	CASSSGLAYNEQFF
TRBV29-1	NA	TRBJ2-1	NA	TGCAGCGTTCGCCTTAACGTAAATTGGTTCTTC	CSVRLNVNWFF
TRBV9	NA	TRBJ2-5	NA	TGTGCCAGCAGCGTAGGCGGTAGCCGAGAGACCCAGTACTTC	CASSVGGSRETQYF
TRBV15	TRBD1	TRBJ2-1	NA	TGTGCCACCAGTTCGCCGGGACAGGGATCCAATGAGCAGTTCTTC	CATSSPGQGSNEQFF
TRBV5-6	NA	TRBJ1-1	NA	TGTGCCAGCTCGCCCTCAGAGTTCATTCACACTGAAGCTTTCTTT	CASSPSEFIHTEAFF